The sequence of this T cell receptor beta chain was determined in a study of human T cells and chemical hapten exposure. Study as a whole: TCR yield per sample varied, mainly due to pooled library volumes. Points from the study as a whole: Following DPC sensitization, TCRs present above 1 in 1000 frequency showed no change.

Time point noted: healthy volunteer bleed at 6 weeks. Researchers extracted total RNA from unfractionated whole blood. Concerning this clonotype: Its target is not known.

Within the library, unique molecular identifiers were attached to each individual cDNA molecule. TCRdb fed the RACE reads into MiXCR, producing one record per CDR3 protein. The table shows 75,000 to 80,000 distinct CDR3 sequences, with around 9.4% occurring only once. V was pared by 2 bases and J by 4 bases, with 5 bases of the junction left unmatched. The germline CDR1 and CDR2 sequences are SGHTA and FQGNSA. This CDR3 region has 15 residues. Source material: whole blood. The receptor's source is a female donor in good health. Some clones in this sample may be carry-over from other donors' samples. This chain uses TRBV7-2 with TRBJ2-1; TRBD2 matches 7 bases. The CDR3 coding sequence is TGTGCCAGCAGCTTAACTGGCGGGGGTTACAATGAGCAGTTCTTC. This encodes CASSLTGGGYNEQFF.